This T cell receptor beta chain was recorded in a study of T-cell memory formation after mild COVID-19. Each CDR3 protein is one row after TCRdb ran MiXCR on the 5' RACE reads. The data show around 300,000 distinct CDR3 sequences, over 11% seen once. Trimming stripped 4 bases from V and 7 bases from J, with 13 bases between. CDR1 WSHSY and CDR2 SAAADI come from the germline V gene. CDR3 length equals 14 residues. This clonotype was counted many times. Sample: PBMCs or a T cell subset sorted from them (not recorded which). The rearrangement links TRBV10-2 to TRBJ2-2; D is unclear. The receptor was derived from a man in his late teens or twenties who had mild COVID-19 (a few samples of this study predate the infection). Cell type and time point are not known. CDR3 DNA sequence: TGCGCCAGCAGTGGGGCCCTACTCGTCGGGGAGCTGTTTTTT. As protein: CASSGALLVGELFF.